The rows below give T cell receptor beta chains drawn from one sample of a study of T cells in Graves' hyperthyroidism and ophthalmopathy. TCRdb re-called the multiplex PCR reads with MiXCR, one entry per CDR3 protein. The sample lists 300,000 to 500,000 distinct CDR3 sequences, roughly 13% seen once, with over 25% in the top ten. Sequencing was carried out using blood. The receptors here all came from a man aged 50 to 60 with Graves' ophthalmopathy. The CDR3 runs from the conserved cysteine through the conserved F or W. A D gene is named only where the DNA matches it firmly. Clone size is not always given. Where it is, it says once, few, many or a class for expanded clones.

v_call,cdr3_length,j_call,clone_size,d_call,cdr3_nt,cdr3_aa
TRBV7-2,15,TRBJ2-1,many,TRBD2,TGTGCCAGCAGCTTATTGGGAGGGTACACGGATGAGCAGTTCTTC,CASSLLGGYTDEQFF
TRBV12-5,13,TRBJ1-2,-,-,TGTGCTAGTGGGGGAGGGTTTGCCTATGGCTACACCTTC,CASGGGFAYGYTF
TRBV27,14,TRBJ2-7,many,-,TGTGCCAGCGCTGGGGCTCCCCTGTATCGGGAGCAGTACTTC,CASAGAPLYREQYF
TRBV29-1,13,TRBJ2-5,-,-,TGCAGCGCCGGGGACACAAGGGGAGAGACCCAGTACTTC,CSAGDTRGETQYF
TRBV6-1,14,TRBJ2-5,many,-,TGTGCCAGCAGTGAATCCGCGCAGGGCGAGACCCAGTACTTC,CASSESAQGETQYF
TRBV12-3/TRBV12-4,16,TRBJ1-1,-,TRBD1,TGTGCCAGCAGTTTGGACAGGGGGTTTATGAACACTGAAGCTTTCTTT,CASSLDRGFMNTEAFF
TRBV30,14,TRBJ2-4,many,-,TGTGCCTGGGGGCTAGCCCTAGCCAAAAACATTCAGTACTTC,CAWGLALAKNIQYF
TRBV20-1,13,TRBJ2-7,many,TRBD1,TGCAGTGCTAGAGTTCAGGGGGTATACGAGCAGTACTTC,CSARVQGVYEQYF
TRBV6-1,12,TRBJ1-2,many,-,TGTGCCAGCGCGACAGTGAACTATGGCTACACCTTC,CASATVNYGYTF
TRBV29-1,14,TRBJ2-1,-,-,TGCAGCGCTGAGAGGGGAAATAACTACAATGAGCAGTTCTTC,CSAERGNNYNEQFF
TRBV10-3,16,TRBJ2-7,-,-,TGTGCCATCAGTGATACCGCGATTGACTCCCGCTACGAGCAGTACTTC,CAISDTAIDSRYEQYF
TRBV7-9,14,TRBJ1-2,many,-,TGTGCCAGCACCCATGACACAGACAACTATGGCTACACCTTC,CASTHDTDNYGYTF
TRBV7-8,16,TRBJ2-5,-,-,TGTGCCAGCAGCTTAAACCCTGCCGGGGGTCAAGAGACCCAGTACTTC,CASSLNPAGGQETQYF
TRBV10-3,14,TRBJ2-1,many,-,TGTGCCATCAGTGAGTCTACACGGTTCAATGAGCAGTTCTTC,CAISESTRFNEQFF
TRBV5-1,16,TRBJ2-7,-,TRBD2,TGCGCCAGCAGCCTGACTAGCGGGAGGTCCCACTACGAGCAGTACTTC,CASSLTSGRSHYEQYF
TRBV18,17,TRBJ2-5,few,TRBD2,TGTGCCAGCTCAACCGGGACTAGCGGGAGTGGGCAAGAGACCCAGTACTTC,CASSTGTSGSGQETQYF
TRBV6-1,16,TRBJ2-7,many,TRBD2,TGTGCCAGCAGTGAAAAGTGGCTAGCGGCTGTCGGCGAGCAGTACTTC,CASSEKWLAAVGEQYF
TRBV12-3/TRBV12-4,14,TRBJ1-2,few,-,TGTGCCAGCAGTCCAACCCGGGTCGAGCAAGGCTACACCTTC,CASSPTRVEQGYTF
TRBV5-1,13,TRBJ2-1,few,-,TGCGCCAGCAGCTTCCAGGGCAGCAATGAGCAGTTCTTC,CASSFQGSNEQFF
TRBV2,14,TRBJ2-5,many,-,TGTGCCAGCAGTCCAGACAGATCCCAAGAGACCCAGTACTTC,CASSPDRSQETQYF
TRBV5-1,14,TRBJ1-2,many,-,TGCGCCAGCAGCCAAGGACAGAAAAACTATGGCTACACCTTC,CASSQGQKNYGYTF
TRBV12-5,14,TRBJ1-1,many,-,TGTGCTAGTGGTTTTGGGGGCGACACCCCTGAAGCTTTCTTT,CASGFGGDTPEAFF
TRBV11-2,16,TRBJ2-7,many,TRBD1,TGTGCCAGCAGCGGCGGAAGGACAGGGAAATCGAGTGAGCAGTACTTC,CASSGGRTGKSSEQYF
TRBV7-8,16,TRBJ2-2,-,-,TGTGCCAGCAGCTTAAGAGGACGGCAATACACCGGGGAGCTGTTTTTT,CASSLRGRQYTGELFF
TRBV29-1,11,TRBJ2-1,many,-,TGCAGCGTTGAGGTAGCGCTTGAGCAGTTCTTC,CSVEVALEQFF
TRBV29-1,11,TRBJ2-6,-,-,TGCAGCGTCTCCGGGGCCAACGTCCTGACTTTC,CSVSGANVLTF
TRBV30,12,TRBJ1-2,many,-,TGTGCCTGGAGTAAGACGAGGGACGGCTACACCTTC,CAWSKTRDGYTF